This TCR beta chain appears in the sequencing data of a study of T cell responses to AZD1222 COVID-19 vaccine. Points on this clone: Its antigen is unknown.

Whole-study results and caveats: Among the donors, most were white British and more were female, and clonal diversity was possibly underestimated. Sampling that yielded the repertoires occurred only after the peak T cell response.

Data came from immunoSEQ multiplex PCR; TCRdb stores just in-frame clones and leaves some out. The profile shows 95,000 to 150,000 clones, around 87% of them singletons. Germline V gene sequence: CDR1 SQVTM, CDR2 ANQGSEA. The CDR3 is made up of 12 amino acids. The rearrangement links TRBV29-1 to TRBJ2-1; 10 bases match TRBD2. This specimen was peripheral blood, taken on day 0 of AZD1222 vaccination. The sequence was obtained from an adult in good health. The CDR3 loop reads CTAGLAYNEQFF. The DNA for the CDR3 is TGCACTGCGGGACTAGCGTACAATGAGCAGTTCTTC.